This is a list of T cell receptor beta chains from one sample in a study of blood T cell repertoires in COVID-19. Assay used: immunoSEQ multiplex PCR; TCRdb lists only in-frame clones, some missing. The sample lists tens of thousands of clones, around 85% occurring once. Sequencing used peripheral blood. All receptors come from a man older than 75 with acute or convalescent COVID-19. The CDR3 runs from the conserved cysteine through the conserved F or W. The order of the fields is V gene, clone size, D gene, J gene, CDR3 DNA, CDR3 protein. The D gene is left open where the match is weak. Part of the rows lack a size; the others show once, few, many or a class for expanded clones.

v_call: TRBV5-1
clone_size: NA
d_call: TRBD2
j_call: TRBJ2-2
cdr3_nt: TGCGCCAGCAGCTTGGGCGTTAGCGGGGCACTTAACACCGGGGAGCTGTTTTTT
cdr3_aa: CASSLGVSGALNTGELFF

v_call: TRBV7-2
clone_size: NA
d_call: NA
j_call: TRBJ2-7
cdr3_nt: TGTGCCAGCAGCTTAGCCGTAGCAAGGCAGTACGAGCAGTACTTC
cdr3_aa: CASSLAVARQYEQYF

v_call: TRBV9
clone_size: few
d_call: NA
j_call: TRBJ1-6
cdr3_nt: TGTGCCAGCAGCGTAGTGAGCAATTCACCCCTCCACTTT
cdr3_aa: CASSVVSNSPLHF

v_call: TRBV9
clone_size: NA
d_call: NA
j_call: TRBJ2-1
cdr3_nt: TGTGCCAGCAGCGTCGGGGGACAGCTGGGGGGTCAGGGCTCCTACAATGAGCAGTTCTTC
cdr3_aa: CASSVGGQLGGQGSYNEQFF

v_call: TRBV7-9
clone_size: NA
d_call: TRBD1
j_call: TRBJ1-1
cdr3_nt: TGTGCCAGCGGCAGACAGGGGAGAATGAACACTGAAGCTTTCTTT
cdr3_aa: CASGRQGRMNTEAFF

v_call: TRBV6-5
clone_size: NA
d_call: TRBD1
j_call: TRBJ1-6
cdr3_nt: TGTGCCAGCACGCAGGGGGCGCCAGGGAATTCACCCCTCCACTTT
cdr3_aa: CASTQGAPGNSPLHF

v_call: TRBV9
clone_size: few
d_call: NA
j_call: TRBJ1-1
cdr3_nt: TGTGCCAGCAGCGTATCTAGGGGTGGGACTGAAGCTTTCTTT
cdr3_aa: CASSVSRGGTEAFF

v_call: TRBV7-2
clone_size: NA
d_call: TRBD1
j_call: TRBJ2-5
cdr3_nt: TGTGCCAGCAGCTTGGGACAGCAAGAGACCCAGTACTTC
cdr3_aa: CASSLGQQETQYF

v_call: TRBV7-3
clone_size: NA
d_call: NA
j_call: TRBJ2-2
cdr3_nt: TGTGCCAGCAGCTTAACGGCACCCCACACCGGGGAGCTGTTTTTT
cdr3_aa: CASSLTAPHTGELFF

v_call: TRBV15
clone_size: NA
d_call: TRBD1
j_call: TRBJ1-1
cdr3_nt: TGTGCCACCAGCAGAGGAGACAGGGTGGGCACTGAAGCTTTCTTT
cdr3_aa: CATSRGDRVGTEAFF

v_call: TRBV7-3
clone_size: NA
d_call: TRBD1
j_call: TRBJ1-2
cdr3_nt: TGTGCCAGCAGCCCAGGGACAGGACGAGGCTACACCTTC
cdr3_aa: CASSPGTGRGYTF

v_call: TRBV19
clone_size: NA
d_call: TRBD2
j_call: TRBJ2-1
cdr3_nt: TGTGCCAGTAATAGGCGGGAGGCACGGAATGAGCAGTTCTTC
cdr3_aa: CASNRREARNEQFF

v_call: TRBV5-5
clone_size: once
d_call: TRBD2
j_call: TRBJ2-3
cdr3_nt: TGTGCCAGCAGCCGTCCTAGCGGCTCTAGCACAGATACGCAGTATTTT
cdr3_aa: CASSRPSGSSTDTQYF

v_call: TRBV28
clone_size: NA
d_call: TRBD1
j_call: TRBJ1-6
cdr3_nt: TGTGCCAGCAGTTTAGCCGGGACAGGGCATTATAATTCACCCCTCCACTTT
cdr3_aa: CASSLAGTGHYNSPLHF

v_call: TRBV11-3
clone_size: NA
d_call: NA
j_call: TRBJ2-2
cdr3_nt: TGTGCCAGCAGCTTAGTAACAGGAGTAAACACCGGGGAGCTGTTTTTT
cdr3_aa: CASSLVTGVNTGELFF

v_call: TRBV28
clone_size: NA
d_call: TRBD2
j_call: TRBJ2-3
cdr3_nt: TGTGCCAGCAGTCTCACTCTAGCGGCAGGCACAGATACGCAGTATTTT
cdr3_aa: CASSLTLAAGTDTQYF

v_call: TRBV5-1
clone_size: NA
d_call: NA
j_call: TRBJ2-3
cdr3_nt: TGCGCCAGCAGACCGCAGGGGCGTAGCACAGATACGCAGTATTTT
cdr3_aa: CASRPQGRSTDTQYF

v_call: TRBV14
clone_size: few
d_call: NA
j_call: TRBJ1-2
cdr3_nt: TGTGCCAGCAGCCCCGAGGACAGCTATGGCTACACCTTC
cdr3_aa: CASSPEDSYGYTF

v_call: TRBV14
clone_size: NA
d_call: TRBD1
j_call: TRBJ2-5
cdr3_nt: TGTGCCAGCAGCCACCGGACAGGGGGACAAGAGACCCAGTACTTC
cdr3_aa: CASSHRTGGQETQYF

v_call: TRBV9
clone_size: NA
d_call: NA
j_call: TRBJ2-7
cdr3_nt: TGTGCCAGCAGCTATACTAGGTTCGACGAGCAGTACTTC
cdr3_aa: CASSYTRFDEQYF

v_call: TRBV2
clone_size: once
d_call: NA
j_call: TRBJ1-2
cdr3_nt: TGTGCCAGCAGTGTCGATTGGCAGGGCCGTGGCTACACCTTC
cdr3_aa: CASSVDWQGRGYTF

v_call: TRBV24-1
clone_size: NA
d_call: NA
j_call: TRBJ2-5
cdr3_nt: TGTGCCACCAGTGATGGGGCAGTGGAGACCCAGTACTTC
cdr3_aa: CATSDGAVETQYF

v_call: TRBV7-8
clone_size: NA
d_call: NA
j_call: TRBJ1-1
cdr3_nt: TGTGCCAGCAGCCGACAGATGAACACTGAAGCTTTCTTT
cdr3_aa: CASSRQMNTEAFF